Following are 13 T cell receptor beta chains from one sample sequenced in a study of regulatory and conventional T cells in RAG deficiency. Blood CD4+ CD25-high CD127-low regulatory T cells supplied the genomic DNA template. Only in-frame clones appear in the TCRdb table, and some are missing; sequencing was by immunoSEQ multiplex PCR. Among about 3,200 clones listed, approximately 94% were seen once. These data also formed part of another study, on regulatory T cells. As that report states: The primer mix had 52 TRBV and 13 TRBJ primers.

The sample taken for sequencing was CD4+ Tregs sorted from blood. The receptors come from a human donor in good health.

This chain links TRBV7-9 with TRBJ2-2; D perhaps matches TRBD2 (6 bases). This CDR3 is 13 amino acids long. CDR1 SEHNR and CDR2 FQNEAQ come from the germline V gene (reference sequence). Trimming removed 5 bases at V and 6 bases at J, with 10 bases between. CDR3 amino acids: CASSTSSAGELFF. Written as DNA, the CDR3 is TGTGCCAGCAGCACCTCTAGCGCCGGGGAGCTGTTTTTT.

This clone was counted a few times. This chain uses TRBV6-5 with TRBJ2-7; D possibly corresponds to TRBD2 (5 bases). Between the trimmed V and J ends, which lost 0 bases and 7 bases, there was a span of 10 bases. In germline, CDR1 is MNHEY, CDR2 SVGAGI. This CDR3 comprises 13 residues. The CDR3 DNA is TGTGCCAGCAGTTACTCGAAGCGGTCGGAGCAGTACTTC. As protein: CASSYSKRSEQYF.

V is TRBV6-1 and J is TRBJ1-1; TRBD1 agrees at 10 bases. The CDR3 is 14 residues long. After removal of 7 bases from V and 4 bases from J, the junction contained 6 bases not matched to a gene. Germline V CDR1 and CDR2: MNHNS, SASEGT. The CDR3 spells CASTPRTGGTEAFF. CDR3 sequence (DNA): TGTGCCAGCACCCCCCGGACAGGGGGCACTGAAGCTTTCTTT.

This chain joins TRBV28 and TRBJ2-1; D is uncertain. V gave up 3 bases and J gave up 0 bases, with 9 bases separating them. The CDR3 loop spans 15 amino acids. Germline V CDR1 and CDR2: MDHEN, SYDVKM. This CDR3 is CASSFMSVSYNEQFF. DNA of the CDR3: TGTGCCAGCAGTTTCATGTCAGTCTCCTACAATGAGCAGTTCTTC.

The chain couples TRBV7-8 to TRBJ2-7, with 8 bases that match TRBD1. J lost 6 bases, V lost 0 bases, and 4 bases had no gene match. The CDR3 length is 14 residues. CDR1 is SGHVS, CDR2 FQNEAQ, per germline. CDR3 protein: CASSLAWTGSEQYF. DNA for the CDR3: TGTGCCAGCAGCTTAGCATGGACAGGGAGCGAGCAGTACTTC.

This rearrangement joins TRBV19 to TRBJ1-2, with 7 bases aligning to TRBD1. The V segment lost 5 bases and the J segment 3 bases; nucleotides outside the gene matches: 3. CDR3 length: 13 residues. Germline V gives CDR1 LNHDA, CDR2 SQIVND (reference sequence). The CDR3 is CASSDREYYGYTF. The CDR3 DNA sequence: TGTGCCAGTAGTGACAGGGAATACTATGGCTACACCTTC.

The table lists this clone with a count of one. The chain joins TRBV6-1 to TRBJ1-1; D is undetermined. Germline V gene lookup returns CDR1 MNHNS and CDR2 SASEGT. This CDR3 is 12 amino acids long. Trimming pared 4 bases from V and 7 bases from J, leaving 10 bases between. The CDR3 region is CASSGNYGEAFF. CDR3 coding DNA: TGTGCCAGCAGTGGCAACTACGGTGAAGCTTTCTTT.

The rearrangement joins TRBV5-5 to TRBJ2-3; 12 bases fit TRBD2. Looked up from germline, CDR1 is SGHKS and CDR2 is YYEKEE (reference sequence). V was pared by 2 bases and J by 2 bases, with 3 bases of the junction left unmatched. CDR3 size: 16 residues. This chain's CDR3 is CASSLGLAGNTDTQYF. The CDR3 nucleotides are TGTGCCAGCAGCTTAGGACTAGCGGGGAACACAGATACGCAGTATTTT.

The rearrangement joins TRBV7-3 to TRBJ2-1, with 8 bases lining up with TRBD2. V was clipped by 5 bases and J by 7 bases; unmatched bases: 4. This CDR3 contains 13 residues. From germline, CDR1 is SGHTA and CDR2 FQGTGA. For the CDR3, the DNA is TGTGCCAGCAGCCACACGGGGGGGAATGAGCAGTTCTTC. This translates into CASSHTGGNEQFF.

V and J are TRBV18 and TRBJ2-7, with D perhaps TRBD1 or TRBD2 (5 bases each). Germline CDR1 reads KGHSH; CDR2 reads LQKENI. V was cut by 6 bases and J by 0 bases, with 15 bases left in between. This CDR3 region has 15 residues. The CDR3 sequence: CASSAGTLNSYEQYF. CDR3 nucleotide sequence: TGTGCCAGCTCTGCCGGGACCTTAAACTCCTACGAGCAGTACTTC.

The V gene is TRBV7-2, the J gene TRBJ1-2; the D is unclear. The germline V gene has CDR1 SGHTA and CDR2 FQGNSA. Trimming took 8 bases from V and 2 from J, leaving 9 bases between them. This CDR3 has 12 amino acids. As DNA, the CDR3 is TGTGCCAGCGGTGTGCGAAACTATGGCTACACCTTC. Its protein product is CASGVRNYGYTF. The whole variable domain, filled in from reference TRBV7-2 and TRBJ1-2, reads GAGVSQSPSNKVTEKGKDVELRCDPISGHTALYWYRQSLGQGLEFLIYFQGNSAPDKSGLPSDRFSAERTGGSVSTLTIQRTQQEDSAVYLCASGVRNYGYTFGSGTRLTVV.

The chain joins TRBV7-2 to TRBJ1-3, with D perhaps matching TRBD1 (5 bases). Trimming stripped 1 base from V and 2 bases from J, with 15 bases between. Germline V gives CDR1 SGHTA, CDR2 FQGNSA. The CDR3 loop spans 17 amino acids. CDR3 sequence: CASSLGPVGGAGNTIYF. DNA for the CDR3: TGTGCCAGCAGCTTAGGGCCAGTTGGGGGGGCTGGAAACACCATATATTTT.

This clone was counted once. The DNA of the CDR3 is TGTGCCATCAGTGAGTCGTGGTCCGGTTTAACCTATGGCTACACCTTC. This codes for CAISESWSGLTYGYTF. The gene calls are TRBV10-3 and TRBJ1-2, with D unclear. The CDR3 is made up of 16 amino acids. Germline-derived CDR1 and CDR2 are ENHRY and SYGVKD. V lost 0 bases to trimming and J lost 4 bases, with 15 bases between them.